The clone carrying this T cell receptor (beta chain) showed up just a few times. Its antigen is still unknown. These data belong to a study of blood T cells in healthy people across ages. General study results and limits: Unsorted PBMCs ruled out conclusive naive versus antigen-experienced comparison. Older individuals had lower TCR beta diversity per million T cells (the decline was roughly linear).

In germline, CDR1 is DFQATT, CDR2 SNEGSKA (reference sequence). Trimming took off 3 bases at V and 2 bases at J, with 11 bases between the two ends. This CDR3 has 14 amino acids. With a J-beta primer mix and a sample-barcoded 5' primer, a second PCR ran about 7 to 12 cycles. TCRdb independently ran MiXCR on the 5' RACE reads; one entry per CDR3 protein. The sample contains 550,000 to 750,000 distinct CDR3 sequences, roughly 21% of which appear only once. The gene calls are TRBV20-1 and TRBJ2-1; D is possibly TRBD1 (5 bases). Input material: blood. The sequence came from a man between 65 and 85 years old in good health. CDR3 residues: CSASRGQPYNEQFF. In DNA form, the CDR3 reads TGCAGTGCTAGCCGAGGACAACCCTACAATGAGCAGTTCTTC.